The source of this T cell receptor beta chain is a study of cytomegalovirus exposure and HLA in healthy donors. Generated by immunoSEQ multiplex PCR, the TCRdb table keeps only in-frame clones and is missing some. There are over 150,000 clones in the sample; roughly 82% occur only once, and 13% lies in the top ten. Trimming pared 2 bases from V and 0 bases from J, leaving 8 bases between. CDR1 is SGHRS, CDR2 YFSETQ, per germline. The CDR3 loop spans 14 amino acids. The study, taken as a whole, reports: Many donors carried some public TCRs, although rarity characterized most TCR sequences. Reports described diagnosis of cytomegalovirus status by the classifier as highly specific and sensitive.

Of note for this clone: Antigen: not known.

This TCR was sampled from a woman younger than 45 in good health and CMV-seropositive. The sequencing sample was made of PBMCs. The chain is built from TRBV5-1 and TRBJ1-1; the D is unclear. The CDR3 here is CASSFEFLNTEAFF. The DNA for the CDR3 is TGCGCCAGCAGCTTCGAGTTCTTGAACACTGAAGCTTTCTTT.